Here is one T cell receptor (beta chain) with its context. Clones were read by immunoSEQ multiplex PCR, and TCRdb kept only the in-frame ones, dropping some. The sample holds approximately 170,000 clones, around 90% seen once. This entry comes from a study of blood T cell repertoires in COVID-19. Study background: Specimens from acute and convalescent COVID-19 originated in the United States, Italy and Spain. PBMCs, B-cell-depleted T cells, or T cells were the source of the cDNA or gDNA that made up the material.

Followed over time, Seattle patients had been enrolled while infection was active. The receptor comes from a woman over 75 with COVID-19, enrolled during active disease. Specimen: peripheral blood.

The CDR3 protein is CASSAGTTNYGYTF. The CDR3 coding sequence is TGTGCCAGCAGTGCCGGGACAACTAACTATGGCTACACCTTC. V usage is TRBV5-5 and J usage is TRBJ1-2; D is perhaps TRBD1 (6 bases). The V gene's germline CDR1 is SGHKS and CDR2 YYEKEE (reference sequence). The CDR3 sequence is 14 residues long. Between the trimmed V and J ends, which lost 5 bases and 0 bases, there was a span of 11 bases.